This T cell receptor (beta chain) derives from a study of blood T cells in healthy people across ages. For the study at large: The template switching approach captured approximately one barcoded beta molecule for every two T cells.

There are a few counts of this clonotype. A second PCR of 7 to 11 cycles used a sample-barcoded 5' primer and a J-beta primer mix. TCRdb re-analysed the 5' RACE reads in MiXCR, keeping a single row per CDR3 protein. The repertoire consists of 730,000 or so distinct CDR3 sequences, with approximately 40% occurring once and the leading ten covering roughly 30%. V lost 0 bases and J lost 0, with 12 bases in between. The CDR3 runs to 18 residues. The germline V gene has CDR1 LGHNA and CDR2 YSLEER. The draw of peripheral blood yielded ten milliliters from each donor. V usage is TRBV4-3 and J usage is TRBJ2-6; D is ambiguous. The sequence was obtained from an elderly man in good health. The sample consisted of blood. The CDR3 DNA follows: TGCGCCAGCAGCCAAGAGGGTCCGGGTCGCTCTGGGGCCAACGTCCTGACTTTC. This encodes CASSQEGPGRSGANVLTF.